In its sample, the clone carrying this T cell receptor (beta chain) was seen many times. TCRdb ran MiXCR on the 5' RACE reads and lists one entry per CDR3 protein. Among 65,000 to 85,000 distinct CDR3 sequences listed, 2.5% to 4% were seen once. Looked up from germline, CDR1 is SGDLS and CDR2 is YYNGEE. The CDR3 has 20 residues. The V and J ends lost 4 bases and 0 bases, in that order; junction bases with no gene match: 14. These data originate in a study of neurological immune-mediated disorders. At the level of the study: For the approximately 35 multiple sclerosis patients, the disease was relapsing-remitting in some 31 and secondary progressive in 3.

Sequencing was performed on PBMCs. This clonotype originated in a woman aged 45-59 years with multiple sclerosis. The chain employs TRBV9 and TRBJ2-3, with 13 bases fitting TRBD2. The CDR3 DNA reads as TGTGCCAGCAGCCAGGTGGGACTAGCGGGATTCGGTTCGAGCACAGATACGCAGTATTTT. It is translated as CASSQVGLAGFGSSTDTQYF.